Sequencing of this T cell receptor (beta chain) was carried out in a study of blood T cells in healthy people across ages. Donors ranged from 6 to 90 years old and were healthy Caucasians in Russia. The sample, about 9.7 milliliters of peripheral blood, was drawn from each donor. Each sample had at least 6.5 million PBMCs isolated. Extraction yielded at least 5 micrograms of total RNA per sample. It was with a sample-barcoded 5' primer and a J-beta primer mix that a second PCR of roughly 6 to 12 cycles was run. TCRdb reprocessed the 5' RACE reads via MiXCR and lists one record per CDR3 protein. The data hold about 830,000 distinct CDR3 sequences, with about 59% observed a single time. This CDR3 comprises 14 residues. The ends were cut back, 4 bases at V and 4 bases at J, with 10 bases in the middle.

The source is a man under 40 in good health. The gene calls are TRBV12-3 or TRBV12-4 and TRBJ1-4; no definite D call. Source material: blood. DNA for the CDR3: TGTGCCAGCAGTTCAAAGGCTGGTAATGAAAAACTGTTTTTT. Its translation: CASSSKAGNEKLFF.